A single sample is the source of the 26 T cell receptor beta chains below, sequenced in a study of monozygotic twins with inflammatory bowel disease. TCRdb re-called the 5' RACE reads and shows each CDR3 protein once, DNA omitted. This repertoire includes about 300,000 distinct CDR3 sequences. The sequencing sample was made of blood. These receptors were obtained from a human donor with ulcerative colitis or Crohn's disease, or a healthy co-twin of an affected twin (not recorded which).

V is TRBV20-1 and J is TRBJ2-3. The germline V gene has CDR1 DFQATT and CDR2 SNEGSKA (reference sequence). This CDR3 has 15 residues. The CDR3 loop reads CSARVGRASTDTQYF.

V is TRBV24-1 and J is TRBJ2-2; TCRdb's D call, TRBD1, is unchecked because there is no DNA. CDR3 length equals 14 residues. Germline CDR1 reads KGHDR; CDR2 reads SFDVKD. This CDR3 is CATRGEGATGELFF.

The chain has TRBV12-3 or TRBV12-4 and TRBJ2-7; no DNA is available, so the TRBD1 call from TCRdb remains unchecked. The CDR3 covers 14 residues. This CDR3 is CACSSGTASYEQYF.

This chain connects TRBV6-2 or TRBV6-3 to TRBJ2-2. The germline V gene encodes CDR1 MNHEY and CDR2 SVGEGT. The CDR3 totals 14 residues. This chain's CDR3 is CASSDSGLPGELFF.

The chain employs TRBV18 and TRBJ2-1. The germline V gene encodes CDR1 KGHSH and CDR2 LQKENI. This CDR3 contains 14 residues. The CDR3 loop is CASSPPRSPNEQFF.

The J gene is TRBJ2-2, the V gene TRBV6-2 or TRBV6-3; absent DNA, TCRdb's TRBD2 call cannot be checked. CDR1 MNHEY and CDR2 SVGEGT come from the germline V gene. This CDR3 spans 15 amino acids. The CDR3 loop is CASSWSSGSHGELFF.

The chain employs TRBV28 and TRBJ2-7; the D call from TCRdb, TRBD1, cannot be confirmed without DNA. The germline CDR1 and CDR2 sequences are MDHEN and SYDVKM. CDR3 length equals 14 residues. The CDR3 loop reads CASSRTGSTYEQYF.

This chain joins TRBV27 and TRBJ2-5. Per the germline V gene, CDR1 is MNHEY and CDR2 is SMNVEV (reference sequence). CDR3 length equals 16 residues. The CDR3 region is CASSIRYGQAQETQYF.

The chain has TRBV3-1 and TRBJ2-1; with no DNA, the TCRdb D assignment of TRBD2 cannot be verified. Germline CDR1 LGHDT, CDR2 YNNKEL (reference sequence). There are 16 residues in the CDR3. The CDR3 spells CASSQVGTSGNNEQFF.

V is TRBV6-2 or TRBV6-3 and J is TRBJ2-7; TCRdb's D gene call, TRBD1, goes unchecked for lack of DNA. Germline V gene lookup returns CDR1 MNHEY and CDR2 SVGEGT. This CDR3 contains 14 residues. CDR3 protein: CASSYDRPSYEQYF.

The chain recombines TRBV7-9 with TRBJ2-7; as DNA is missing, the TRBD1 call by TCRdb cannot be tested. Germline V gene data show CDR1 as SEHNR and CDR2 as FQNEAQ (reference sequence). The CDR3 extends over 15 amino acids. This chain's CDR3 is CASSSWTGTTYEQYF.

The chain employs TRBV7-9 and TRBJ2-7; checking the TCRdb D call of TRBD2 is not possible without DNA. This CDR3 is built from 16 residues. CDR1 is SEHNR, CDR2 FQNEAQ, per germline (reference sequence). The CDR3 spells CASSSQVAKGTHEQYF.

The rearrangement uses TRBV20-1 and TRBJ2-1. Germline loops: CDR1 DFQATT, CDR2 SNEGSKA (reference sequence). The CDR3 runs to 12 residues. The CDR3 loop reads CSARGRNNEQFF.

V and J are TRBV25-1 and TRBJ2-5; TCRdb picks TRBD1, but there is no DNA to check that call. The CDR3 covers 16 residues. Germline values: CDR1 MGHDK, CDR2 SYGVNS. Here the CDR3 reads CASSPFLGTGKETQYF.

The V and J genes are TRBV7-8 and TRBJ2-5; TCRdb selects TRBD2, and the lack of DNA leaves this call unchecked. This CDR3 has 20 amino acids. Germline V gene lookup returns CDR1 SGHVS and CDR2 FQNEAQ. CDR3 amino acids: CASSLVPPQLLAGIQETQYF.

The chain couples TRBV20-1 to TRBJ1-5. Germline V lookup: CDR1 DFQATT, CDR2 SNEGSKA (reference sequence). The CDR3 spans 16 residues. The CDR3 region is CSASTSDGPRNQPQHF.

This sequence joins TRBV11-1 and TRBJ2-5; without DNA, the TCRdb call of TRBD2 cannot be checked. Germline CDR1 reads SGHAT; CDR2 reads FQDESV (reference sequence). CDR3 length equals 18 residues. The chain's CDR3 is CASSLRFMTSRGQETQYF.

J is TRBJ2-4 and V is TRBV6-2 or TRBV6-3; the D gene TCRdb calls, TRBD2, cannot be checked with no DNA. The germline V gene has CDR1 MNHEY and CDR2 SVGEGT. This CDR3 is built from 15 residues. CDR3 residues: CASSYTVFGRNIQYF.

The chain employs TRBV7-9 and TRBJ2-5; TCRdb selects TRBD1, and the lack of DNA leaves this call unchecked. This CDR3 contains 15 residues. Germline V lookup: CDR1 SEHNR, CDR2 FQNEAQ (reference sequence). The CDR3 sequence is CASSETGTGRQTQYF.

The chain recombines TRBV20-1 with TRBJ1-5; TCRdb reports TRBD1, a call that lacks DNA to check it against. This CDR3 comprises 16 residues. Looked up from germline, CDR1 is DFQATT and CDR2 is SNEGSKA (reference sequence). CDR3 region: CSARDPRRQGAQPQHF.

The CDR3 here is CSAKGQQETQYF. The V call is TRBV29-1, the J call TRBJ2-5; TCRdb proposes TRBD1, but this gene call is untestable without DNA. Germline-derived CDR1 and CDR2 are SQVTM and ANQGSEA. This CDR3 region has 12 residues.

The chain has TRBV12-3 or TRBV12-4 and TRBJ2-7. CDR3 length: 13 amino acids. CDR3 sequence: CASSFEGYYEQYF.

The V call is TRBV20-1, the J call TRBJ1-5; with no DNA, the TCRdb D assignment of TRBD1 cannot be verified. Germline V lookup: CDR1 DFQATT, CDR2 SNEGSKA (reference sequence). The CDR3 extends over 15 amino acids. CDR3 residues: CSARVSGGGYQPQHF.

The rearrangement uses TRBV4-3 and TRBJ2-5; the D gene TCRdb calls, TRBD2, cannot be checked with no DNA. CDR3 size: 14 residues. The V gene's germline CDR1 is LGHNA and CDR2 YSLEER. This chain's CDR3 is CASSQRGTVETQYF.

This chain uses TRBV9 with TRBJ1-4; the TCRdb call, TRBD1, lacks DNA for checking. The CDR3 loop spans 17 amino acids. Germline CDR1 and CDR2: SGDLS and YYNGEE. CDR3 sequence reads: CASSPRTGDMANEKLFF.

This chain links TRBV5-1 with TRBJ2-1; absent DNA, TCRdb's TRBD2 call cannot be checked. The CDR3 covers 16 residues. Germline CDR1 SGHRS, CDR2 YFSETQ. The CDR3: CASSRVGTSGVHEQFF.